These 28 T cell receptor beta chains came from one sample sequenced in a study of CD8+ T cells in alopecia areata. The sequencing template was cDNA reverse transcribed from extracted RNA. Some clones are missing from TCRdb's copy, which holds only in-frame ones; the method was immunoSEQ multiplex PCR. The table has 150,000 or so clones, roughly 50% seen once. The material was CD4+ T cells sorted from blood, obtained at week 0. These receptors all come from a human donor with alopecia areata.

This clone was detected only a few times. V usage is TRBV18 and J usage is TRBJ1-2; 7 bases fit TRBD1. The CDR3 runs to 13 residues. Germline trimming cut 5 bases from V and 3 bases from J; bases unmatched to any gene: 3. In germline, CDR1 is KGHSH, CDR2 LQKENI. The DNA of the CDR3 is TGTGCCAGCTCATCCGGGACAGACTATGGCTACACCTTC. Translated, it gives CASSSGTDYGYTF.

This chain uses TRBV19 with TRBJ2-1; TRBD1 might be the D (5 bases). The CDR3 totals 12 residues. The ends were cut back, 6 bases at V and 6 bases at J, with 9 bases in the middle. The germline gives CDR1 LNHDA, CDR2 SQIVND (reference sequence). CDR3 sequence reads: CASSVRGNEQFF. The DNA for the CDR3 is TGTGCCAGTAGCGTAAGGGGCAATGAGCAGTTCTTC.

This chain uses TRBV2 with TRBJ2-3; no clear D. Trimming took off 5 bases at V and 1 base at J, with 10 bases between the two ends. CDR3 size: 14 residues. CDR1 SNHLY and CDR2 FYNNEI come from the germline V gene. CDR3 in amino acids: CASSRATRTDTQYF. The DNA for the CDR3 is TGTGCCAGCAGTAGGGCAACCCGCACAGATACGCAGTATTTT.

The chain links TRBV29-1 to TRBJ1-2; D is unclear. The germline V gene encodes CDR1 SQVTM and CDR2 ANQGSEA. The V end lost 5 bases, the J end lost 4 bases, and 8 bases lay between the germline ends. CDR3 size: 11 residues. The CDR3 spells CSVSIGYGYTF. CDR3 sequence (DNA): TGCAGCGTTTCCATCGGCTATGGCTACACCTTC.

The CDR3 DNA sequence: TGTGCCAGCAGTTACTACTCCTACCGGAACACTGAAGCTTTCTTT. Its translation is CASSYYSYRNTEAFF. The chain has TRBV6-6 and TRBJ1-1, with D unclear. This CDR3 contains 15 residues. In germline, CDR1 is MNHNY, CDR2 SVGAGI (reference sequence). Trimming shortened V by 1 base and J by 1 base, and 10 bases separated the two germline ends.

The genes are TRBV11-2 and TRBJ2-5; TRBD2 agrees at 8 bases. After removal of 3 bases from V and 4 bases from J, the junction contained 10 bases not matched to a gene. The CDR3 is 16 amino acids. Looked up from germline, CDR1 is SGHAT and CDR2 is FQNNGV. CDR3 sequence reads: CASSLVAGGASETQYF. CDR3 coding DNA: TGTGCCAGCAGCTTGGTCGCCGGGGGGGCCTCAGAGACCCAGTACTTC.

This CDR3 is CRPQGGIEAFF. The CDR3 DNA sequence: TGCAGGCCCCAGGGGGGGATTGAAGCTTTCTTT. This sequence joins TRBV20-1 and TRBJ1-1; 7 bases fit TRBD1. The CDR3 extends over 11 amino acids. CDR1 and CDR2 from the germline V gene are DFQATT and SNEGSKA (reference sequence).

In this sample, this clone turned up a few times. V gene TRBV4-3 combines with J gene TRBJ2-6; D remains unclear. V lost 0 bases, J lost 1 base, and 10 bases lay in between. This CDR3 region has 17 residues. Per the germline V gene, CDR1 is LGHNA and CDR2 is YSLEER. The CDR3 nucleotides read TGCGCCAGCAGCCAAGATGTTGTTGGGTCTGGGGCCAACGTCCTGACTTTC. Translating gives CASSQDVVGSGANVLTF.

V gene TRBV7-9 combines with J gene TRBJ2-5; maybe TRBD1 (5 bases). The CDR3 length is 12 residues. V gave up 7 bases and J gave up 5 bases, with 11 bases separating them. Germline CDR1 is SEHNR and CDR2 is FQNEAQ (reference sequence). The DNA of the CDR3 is TGTGCCAGCACCGCGAAGGGGGAGACCCAGTACTTC. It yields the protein CASTAKGETQYF.

CDR3 protein: CSLKTTDTQYF. The CDR3 nucleotides read TGCAGCCTCAAGACCACAGATACGCAGTATTTT. The chain recombines TRBV29-1 with TRBJ2-3, with D unresolved. CDR3 length: 11 residues. Germline V gene sequence: CDR1 SQVTM, CDR2 ANQGSEA. V shed 8 bases and J shed 2 bases, with 8 bases lying between them.

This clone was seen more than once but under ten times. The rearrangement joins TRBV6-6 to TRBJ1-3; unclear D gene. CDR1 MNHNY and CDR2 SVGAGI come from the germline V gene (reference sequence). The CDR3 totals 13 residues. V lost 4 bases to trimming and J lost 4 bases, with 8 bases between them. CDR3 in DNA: TGTGCCAGCAGTTCCACGAGGGGAAACACCATATATTTT. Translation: CASSSTRGNTIYF.

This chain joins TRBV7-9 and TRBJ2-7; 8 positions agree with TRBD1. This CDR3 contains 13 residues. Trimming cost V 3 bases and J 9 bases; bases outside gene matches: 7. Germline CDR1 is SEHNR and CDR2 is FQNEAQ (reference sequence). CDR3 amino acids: CASSFLTGDRQYF. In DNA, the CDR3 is TGTGCCAGCAGCTTCCTGACAGGGGATAGGCAGTACTTC.

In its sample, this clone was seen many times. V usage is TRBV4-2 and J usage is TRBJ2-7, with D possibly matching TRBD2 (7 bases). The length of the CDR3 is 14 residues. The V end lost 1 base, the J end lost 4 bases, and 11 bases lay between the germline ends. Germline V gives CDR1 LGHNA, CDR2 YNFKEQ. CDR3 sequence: CASSQGEGGYEQYF. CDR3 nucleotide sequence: TGTGCCAGCAGCCAAGGGGAGGGGGGGTACGAGCAGTACTTC.

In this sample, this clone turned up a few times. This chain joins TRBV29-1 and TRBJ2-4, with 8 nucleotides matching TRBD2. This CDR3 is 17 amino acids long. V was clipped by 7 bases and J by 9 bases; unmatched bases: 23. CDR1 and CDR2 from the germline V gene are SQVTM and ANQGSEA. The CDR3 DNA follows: TGCAGCGCCCCCATCTCGGGGGGGGGCCTTGGAAATGGCATTCAGTACTTC. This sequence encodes CSAPISGGGLGNGIQYF. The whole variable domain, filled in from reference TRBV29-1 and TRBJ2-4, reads SAVISQKPSRDICQRGTSLTIQCQVDSQVTMMFWYRQQPGQSLTLIATANQGSEATYESGFVIDKFPISRPNLTFSTLTVSNMSPEDSSIYLCSAPISGGGLGNGIQYFGAGTRLSVL.

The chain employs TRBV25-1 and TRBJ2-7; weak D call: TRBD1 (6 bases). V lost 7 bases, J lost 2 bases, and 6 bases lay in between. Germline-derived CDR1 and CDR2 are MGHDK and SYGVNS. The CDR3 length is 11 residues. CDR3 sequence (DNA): TGTGCCAGCAAGGGGGCCTACGAGCAGTACTTC. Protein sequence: CASKGAYEQYF.

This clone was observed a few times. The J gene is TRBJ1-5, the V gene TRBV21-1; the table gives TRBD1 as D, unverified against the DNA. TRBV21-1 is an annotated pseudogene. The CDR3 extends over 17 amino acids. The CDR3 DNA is TGTGCCAGCAGCGATCACCCACAGGGGCGGGCAAATCAGCCCCAGCATTTT. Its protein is CASSDHPQGRANQPQHF.

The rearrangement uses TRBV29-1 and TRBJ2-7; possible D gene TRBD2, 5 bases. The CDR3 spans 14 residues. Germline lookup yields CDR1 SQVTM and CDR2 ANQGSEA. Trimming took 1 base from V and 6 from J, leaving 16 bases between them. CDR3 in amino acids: CSVEVQRAHGEQYF. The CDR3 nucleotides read TGCAGCGTTGAAGTCCAGAGGGCGCACGGCGAGCAGTACTTC.

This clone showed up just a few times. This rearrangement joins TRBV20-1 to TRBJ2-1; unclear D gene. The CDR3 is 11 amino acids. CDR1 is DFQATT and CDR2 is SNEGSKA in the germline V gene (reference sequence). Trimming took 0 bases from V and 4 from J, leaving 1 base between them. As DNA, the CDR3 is TGCAGTGCTAGAGATTACAATGAGCAGTTCTTC. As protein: CSARDYNEQFF.

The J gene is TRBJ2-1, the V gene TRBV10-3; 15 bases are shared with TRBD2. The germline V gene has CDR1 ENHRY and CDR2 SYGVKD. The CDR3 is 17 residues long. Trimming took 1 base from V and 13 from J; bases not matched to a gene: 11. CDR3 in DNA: TGTGCCATCAGTGAGTTGCGGACTAGCGGGGGGGCAGCTCGTCAGTTCTTC. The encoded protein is CAISELRTSGGAARQFF.

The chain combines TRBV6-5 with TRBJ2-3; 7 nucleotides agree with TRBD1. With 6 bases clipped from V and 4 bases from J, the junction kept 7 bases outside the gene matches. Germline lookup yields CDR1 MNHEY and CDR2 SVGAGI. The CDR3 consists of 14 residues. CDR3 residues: CASSRQGISDTQYF. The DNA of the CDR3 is TGTGCCAGCAGCCGACAGGGTATTTCAGATACGCAGTATTTT.

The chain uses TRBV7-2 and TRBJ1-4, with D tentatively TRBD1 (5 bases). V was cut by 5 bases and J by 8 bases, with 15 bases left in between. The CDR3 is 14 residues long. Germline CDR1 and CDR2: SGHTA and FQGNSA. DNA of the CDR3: TGTGCCAGCAGCCCGATGACGGGGACCGAAAAACTGTTTTTT. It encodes CASSPMTGTEKLFF.

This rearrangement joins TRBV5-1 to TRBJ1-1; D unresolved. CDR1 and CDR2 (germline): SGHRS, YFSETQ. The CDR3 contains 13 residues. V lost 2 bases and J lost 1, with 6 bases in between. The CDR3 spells CASSFKGNTEAFF. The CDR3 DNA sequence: TGCGCCAGCAGCTTTAAGGGGAACACTGAAGCTTTCTTT. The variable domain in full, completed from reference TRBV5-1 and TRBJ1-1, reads KAGVTQTPRYLIKTRGQQVTLSCSPISGHRSVSWYQQTPGQGLQFLFEYFSETQRNKGNFPGRFSGRQFSNSRSEMNVSTLELGDSALYLCASSFKGNTEAFFGQGTRLTVV.

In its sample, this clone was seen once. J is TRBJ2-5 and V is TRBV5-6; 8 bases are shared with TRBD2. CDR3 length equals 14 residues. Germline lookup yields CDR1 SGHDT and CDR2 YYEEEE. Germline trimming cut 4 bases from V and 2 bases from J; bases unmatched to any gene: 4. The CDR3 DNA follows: TGTGCCAGCAGCCCGGGGGGGCGGCAAGAGACCCAGTACTTC. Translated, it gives CASSPGGRQETQYF.

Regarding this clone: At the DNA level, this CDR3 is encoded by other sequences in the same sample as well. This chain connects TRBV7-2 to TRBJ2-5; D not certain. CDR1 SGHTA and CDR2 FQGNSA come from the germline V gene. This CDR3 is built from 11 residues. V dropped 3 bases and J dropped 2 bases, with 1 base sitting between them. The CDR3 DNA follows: TGTGCCAGCAGCTTTCAAGAGACCCAGTACTTC. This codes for CASSFQETQYF.

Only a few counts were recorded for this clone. CDR3 amino acids: CASSQDRLDGYEQYF. CDR3 in DNA: TGTGCCAGCAGCCAAGATCGACTAGATGGTTACGAGCAGTACTTC. The chain recombines TRBV4-2 with TRBJ2-7, with a tentative D call TRBD2 (6 bases). The V end lost 0 bases, the J end lost 4 bases, and 13 bases lay between the germline ends. The CDR3 has 15 residues. The germline gives CDR1 LGHNA, CDR2 YNFKEQ.

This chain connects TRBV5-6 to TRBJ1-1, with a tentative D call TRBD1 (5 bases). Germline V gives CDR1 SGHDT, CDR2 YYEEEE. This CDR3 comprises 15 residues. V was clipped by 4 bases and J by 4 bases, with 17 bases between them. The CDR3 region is CASSARERWATEAFF. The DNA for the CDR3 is TGTGCCAGCAGCGCCAGGGAGAGATGGGCCACTGAAGCTTTCTTT. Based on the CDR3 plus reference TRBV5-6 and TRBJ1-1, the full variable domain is DAGVTQSPTHLIKTRGQQVTLRCSPKSGHDTVSWYQQALGQGPQFIFQYYEEEERQRGNFPDRFSGHQFPNYSSELNVNALLLGDSALYLCASSARERWATEAFFGQGTRLTVV.

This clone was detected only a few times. Written as DNA, the CDR3 is TGCGCCAGCAGCCAAGGGCACCAACTCTCCTACGAGCAGTACTTC. It yields the protein CASSQGHQLSYEQYF. V and J are TRBV4-1 and TRBJ2-7, with no clear D. Germline CDR1 and CDR2: MGHRA and YSYEKL. CDR3 length: 15 amino acids. The V end lost 1 base, the J end lost 0 bases, and 10 bases lay between the germline ends.

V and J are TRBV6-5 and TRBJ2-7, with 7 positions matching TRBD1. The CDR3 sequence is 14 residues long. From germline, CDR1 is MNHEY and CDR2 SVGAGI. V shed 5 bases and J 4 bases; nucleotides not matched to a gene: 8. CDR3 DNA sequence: TGTGCCAGCAGTCCTCCAGACAGGGTGTACGAGCAGTACTTC. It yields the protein CASSPPDRVYEQYF.